The clone carrying this T cell receptor (beta chain) appeared a single time. Looked up from germline, CDR1 is SGHTA and CDR2 is FQGNSA. Trimming pared 5 bases from V and 8 bases from J, leaving 15 bases between. The CDR3 spans 13 residues. Profiling relied on immunoSEQ multiplex PCR, and the TCRdb table lists in-frame clones only, not all of them. The sample yields 150,000 or so clones, about 90% seen once. The data are from a study of blood T cell repertoires in COVID-19. V and J are TRBV7-2 and TRBJ1-2, with a weak D call TRBD1 (6 bases). The TCR was taken from a human donor with acute COVID-19. The donor label of this sample is uncertain. The material sequenced was PBMCs or T cells enriched from blood (not recorded which). The CDR3 here is CASSPQGGLGYTF. CDR3 DNA sequence: TGTGCCAGCAGCCCACAGGGCGGGCTAGGCTACACCTTC.